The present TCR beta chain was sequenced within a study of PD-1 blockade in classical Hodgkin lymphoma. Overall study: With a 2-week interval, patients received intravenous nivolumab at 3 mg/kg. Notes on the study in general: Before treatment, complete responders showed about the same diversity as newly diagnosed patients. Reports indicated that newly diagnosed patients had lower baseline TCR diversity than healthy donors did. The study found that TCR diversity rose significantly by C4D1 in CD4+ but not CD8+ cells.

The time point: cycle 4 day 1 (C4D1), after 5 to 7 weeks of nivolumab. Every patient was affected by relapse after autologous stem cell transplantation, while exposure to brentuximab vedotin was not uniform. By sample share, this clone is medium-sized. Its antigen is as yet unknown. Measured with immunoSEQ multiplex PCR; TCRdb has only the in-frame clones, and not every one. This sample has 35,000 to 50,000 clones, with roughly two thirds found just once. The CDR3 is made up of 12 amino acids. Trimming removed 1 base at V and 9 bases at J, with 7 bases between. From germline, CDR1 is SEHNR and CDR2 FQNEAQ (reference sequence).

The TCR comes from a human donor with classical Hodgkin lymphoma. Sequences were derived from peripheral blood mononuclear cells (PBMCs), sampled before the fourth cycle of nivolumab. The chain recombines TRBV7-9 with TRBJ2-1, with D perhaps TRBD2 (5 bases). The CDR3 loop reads CASSLVGSEQFF. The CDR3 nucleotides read TGTGCCAGCAGCTTAGTAGGGAGTGAGCAGTTCTTC.